These 18 T cell receptor beta chains share one sample of origin, sequenced in a study of T cell repertoires in cytomegalovirus infection. TCRdb ran MiXCR on the reads and lists one entry per CDR3 protein. The table includes around 800,000 distinct CDR3 sequences, 32% detected once. No antigens are known for them. The sample was cultured CD8+ T cells from PBMCs, taken from culture after CMV antigen stimulation. These receptors originate from a human donor in good health (CMV status not recorded). Some clones in this sample may be carry-over from other donors' samples.

The V and J genes are TRBV6-2 or TRBV6-3 and TRBJ2-7; D possibly uses TRBD1 or TRBD2 (5 bases each). The CDR3 contains 15 residues. Germline V gives CDR1 MNHEY, CDR2 SVGEGT. DNA of the CDR3: TGTGCCAACAGTTACAGCAGGGATGAGGGGTACGAGCAGTACGTC. It codes for CANSYSRDEGYEQYV.

The CDR3 DNA follows: TGCGCCAGCAGCCAATTCAGCGGACTCTCCGAGGAGACCCAGTACTTC. Translation gives CASSQFSGLSEETQYF. The gene calls are TRBV4-1 and TRBJ2-5; D is perhaps TRBD2 (5 bases). This CDR3 contains 16 residues. CDR1 and CDR2 from the germline V gene are MGHRA and YSYEKL. V was cut by 2 bases and J by 5 bases, with 18 bases left in between.

The chain couples TRBV2 to TRBJ2-2; 10 positions agree with TRBD1. This CDR3 comprises 15 residues. J was trimmed by 7 bases and V by 6 bases; bases with no gene match: 8. The germline V gene has CDR1 SNHLY and CDR2 FYNNEI. The CDR3 here is CASRGTGEGNGELFF. Here the CDR3 DNA reads TGTGCCAGCAGGGGGACAGGGGAAGGAAACGGGGAGCTGTTTTTT.

J is TRBJ2-1 and V is TRBV14; 7 bases line up with TRBD1. The CDR3 runs 19 residues. Germline CDR1 SGHDN, CDR2 FVKESK. V shed 4 bases, J shed 4 bases, and the junction held 19 bases outside the gene matches. The CDR3 nucleotides are TGTGCCAGCAGCCCTCGCCAGGGGGTCCCCGCGATAAATTACAATGAGCAGTTCTTC. Translating gives CASSPRQGVPAINYNEQFF.

This chain uses TRBV10-3 with TRBJ2-7, with a possible D match to TRBD2 (5 bases). The CDR3 covers 13 residues. V dropped 6 bases and J dropped 1 base, with 10 bases sitting between them. Germline assignment: CDR1 ENHRY and CDR2 SYGVKD. CDR3 loop: CAISPGSSYEQYF. The CDR3 region has the DNA TGTGCCATCAGCCCTGGGAGTTCCTACGAGCAGTACTTC.

The sample holds a few counts of this clonotype. V and J are TRBV7-2 and TRBJ1-2, with 9 nucleotides matching TRBD1. The CDR3 covers 17 residues. J was trimmed by 4 bases and V by 5 bases; bases with no gene match: 14. CDR1 SGHTA and CDR2 FQGNSA come from the germline V gene. The CDR3 region is CASSKTGGSDRGYGYTF. The CDR3 DNA reads as TGTGCCAGCAGCAAAACAGGGGGCTCAGATCGGGGCTATGGCTACACCTTC.

Concerning this clonotype: A much larger clone lies a single base off, so this may be a read error. The chain uses TRBV7-6 and TRBJ1-5; D is ambiguous. Germline assignment: CDR1 SGHVS and CDR2 FNYEAQ. V lost 1 base and J lost 3, with 7 bases in between. This CDR3 is built from 14 residues. The CDR3 bases are TGTGCCAGCAGCTTAGGGTTCGACAATCAGCCCCAGCATTTT. Translation gives CASSLGFDNQPQHF.

This clonotype was seen more than once but under ten times. V usage is TRBV20-1 and J usage is TRBJ1-5; TRBD1 agrees at 7 bases. In germline, CDR1 is DFQATT, CDR2 SNEGSKA (reference sequence). The CDR3 extends over 16 amino acids. Germline trimming cut 3 bases from V and 1 base from J; bases unmatched to any gene: 9. The CDR3, as DNA: TGCAGTGCTAGGCTGACAGGGATGGAGAGCAATCAGCCCCAGCATTTT. Its translation: CSARLTGMESNQPQHF.

This clonotype was detected only a few times. V usage is TRBV6-5 and J usage is TRBJ2-2, with 7 bases matching TRBD2. J was trimmed by 2 bases and V by 8 bases; bases with no gene match: 8. Germline CDR1 is MNHEY and CDR2 is SVGAGI. The CDR3 totals 15 residues. CDR3 bases: TGTGCCAGCCAAGGGCTAGCGGTAAACACCGGGGAGCTGTTTTTT. Residues: CASQGLAVNTGELFF.

The V call is TRBV9, the J call TRBJ2-3; D gene uncertain. This CDR3 is 13 amino acids long. The V end lost 3 bases, the J end lost 5 bases, and 10 bases lay between the germline ends. Germline lookup yields CDR1 SGDLS and CDR2 YYNGEE. CDR3 in DNA: TGTGCCAGCAGCGAGAATCAACAAGATACGCAGTATTTT. It translates to CASSENQQDTQYF.

This clonotype was detected many times. The chain is built from TRBV7-2 and TRBJ2-1, with a tentative D call TRBD2 (6 bases). Per germline, CDR1 SGHTA and CDR2 FQGNSA. This CDR3 spans 14 amino acids. Trimming took off 6 bases at V and 7 bases at J, with 16 bases between the two ends. CDR3 sequence reads: CASSPWGGDNEQFF. The CDR3 DNA reads TGTGCCAGCAGTCCCTGGGGCGGGGATAATGAGCAGTTCTTC.

The J gene is TRBJ2-3, the V gene TRBV7-3; D is unclear. Germline V CDR1 and CDR2: SGHTA, FQGTGA. Trimming removed 4 bases from V and 0 bases from J, with 8 bases in between. This CDR3 spans 14 amino acids. The CDR3 DNA sequence: TGTGCCAGCAGCTCGAGGTCTAGCACAGATACGCAGTATTTT. Protein sequence: CASSSRSSTDTQYF.

This clonotype was seen more than once but under ten times. The chain carries TRBV6-6 and TRBJ2-7, with 7 bases matching TRBD2. CDR1 is MNHNY, CDR2 SVGAGI, per germline (reference sequence). Unmatched junction bases numbered 8, after V lost 7 bases and J lost 5 bases. The CDR3 is made up of 13 amino acids. DNA of the CDR3: TGTGCCAGCAACATTGGGGGGGATAACGAGCAGTACTTC. Translation: CASNIGGDNEQYF.

Of note for this clonotype: This may stem from a read error, because a much larger clone lies one nucleotide away. The rearrangement links TRBV7-1 to TRBJ2-7; D is possibly TRBD1 or TRBD2 (6 bases each). TRBV7-1 counts as an open reading frame of uncertain function. Trimming removed 5 bases from V and 7 bases from J, with 18 bases in between. The CDR3 extends over 14 amino acids. The CDR3, as DNA: TGTGCCAGCAGCCCAGTCACACTAGGGGGGGAGCAGTACGTC. Encoded protein: CASSPVTLGGEQYV.

This clonotype was counted many times. The chain uses TRBV7-8 and TRBJ2-1; D gene ambiguous. Germline-derived CDR1 and CDR2 are SGHVS and FQNEAQ. The CDR3 length is 13 residues. V lost 1 base and J lost 6, with 7 bases in between. In DNA, the CDR3 is TGTGCCAGCAGCTTAGGACCCCCCAATGAGCAGTTCTTC. Its protein is CASSLGPPNEQFF.

This clonotype was counted a few times. One end of the junction varies from germline; a read error may be responsible. This chain joins TRBV6-6 and TRBJ2-2; D is unresolved. Germline values: CDR1 MNHNY, CDR2 SVGAGI (reference sequence). CDR3 length: 16 residues. Here the CDR3 DNA reads TGTGCCATCAGTGGGTCCGAAGGCCTAGACACCGGGGAGCTGTTTTTT. Its translation is CAISGSEGLDTGELFF.

This clonotype turned up a few times. The gene calls are TRBV15 and TRBJ2-1; the match to TRBD2 covers 9 bases. The CDR3 totals 16 residues. Per the germline V gene, CDR1 is LNHNV and CDR2 is YYDKDF (reference sequence). V shed 3 bases, J shed 8 bases, and the junction held 11 bases outside the gene matches. CDR3 sequence reads: CATSSPWRGGIYEQFF. CDR3 nucleotide sequence: TGTGCCACCAGCAGTCCTTGGCGGGGGGGCATATATGAGCAGTTCTTC.

Many counts were recorded for this clonotype. The chain joins TRBV27 to TRBJ1-1, with TRBD1 matching 8 bases. Germline V lookup: CDR1 MNHEY, CDR2 SMNVEV (reference sequence). V shed 4 bases and J 1 base; nucleotides not matched to a gene: 2. The CDR3 sequence is 14 residues long. The CDR3 DNA sequence: TGTGCCAGCAGTTACGGACAGGGGAACACTGAAGCTTTCTTT. This gives the protein CASSYGQGNTEAFF.